Shown below are 10 T cell receptor beta chains from a single sample sequenced in a study of shared clonotypes between healthy human individuals. Method: immunoSEQ multiplex PCR; TCRdb's copy keeps in-frame clones and lacks some. The table lists 85,000 to 100,000 clones, roughly two thirds of them singletons. Specimen: memory CD8+ T cells sorted from blood. Subset noted: CD45RO+ cells pooled with CCR7-negative TemRA cells. The receptors originated from a man aged 25 to 40 in good health.

The V call is TRBV7-6, the J call TRBJ1-5; no definite D call. V was pared by 1 base and J by 4 bases, with 5 bases between. Germline CDR1 reads SGHVS; CDR2 reads FNYEAQ. The CDR3 consists of 13 residues. The CDR3 loop is CASSLDLNQPQHF. Here the CDR3 DNA reads TGTGCCAGCAGCTTAGACCTTAATCAGCCCCAGCATTTT.

The CDR3 reads CASSDIGPNEQYF. Here the CDR3 DNA reads TGTGCCAGCAGTGATATAGGGCCCAACGAGCAGTACTTC. This sequence joins TRBV6-1 and TRBJ2-7, with D uncertain. With 3 bases removed from V and 5 bases from J, the gap between germline ends came to 11 bases. CDR1 is MNHNS, CDR2 SASEGT, per germline. This CDR3 has 13 residues.

The chain has TRBV19 and TRBJ2-7, with D perhaps TRBD2 (6 bases). V was cut by 3 bases and J by 5 bases, with 14 bases left in between. CDR1 and CDR2 from the germline V gene are LNHDA and SQIVND (reference sequence). The CDR3 totals 14 residues. The CDR3 loop is CASSIQEGDNEQYF. Here the CDR3 DNA reads TGTGCCAGTAGTATTCAGGAGGGCGACAACGAGCAGTACTTC.

The V and J genes are TRBV6-1 and TRBJ2-7; 8 bases match TRBD1. J was trimmed by 0 bases and V by 6 bases; bases with no gene match: 16. In germline, CDR1 is MNHNS, CDR2 SASEGT. This CDR3 contains 18 residues. DNA of the CDR3: TGTGCCAGCAGCGAATACTCTTTTTCCGGGACAGGCTCCTACGAGCAGTACTTC. Protein sequence: CASSEYSFSGTGSYEQYF.

The J gene is TRBJ2-7, the V gene TRBV7-9; D possibly corresponds to TRBD2 (6 bases). V was clipped by 5 bases and J by 3 bases, with 14 bases between them. The germline CDR1 and CDR2 sequences are SEHNR and FQNEAQ (reference sequence). The CDR3 extends over 14 amino acids. The CDR3 is CASSGGMGVYEQYF. CDR3 DNA: TGTGCCAGCAGCGGAGGGATGGGGGTCTACGAGCAGTACTTC. The full variable domain, with the rest looked up from reference TRBV7-9 and TRBJ2-7, is DTGVSQNPRHKITKRGQNVTFRCDPISEHNRLYWYRQTLGQGPEFLTYFQNEAQLEKSRLLSDRFSAERPKGSFSTLEIQRTEQGDSAMYLCASSGGMGVYEQYFGPGTRLTVT.

The V call is TRBV5-8, the J call TRBJ2-2, with unresolved D. The CDR3 has 11 amino acids. CDR1 and CDR2 from the germline V gene are SGHTS and YDEGEE. Trimming pared 2 bases from V and 4 bases from J, leaving 0 bases between. CDR3 region: CASSFTGELFF. The CDR3 bases are TGTGCCAGCAGCTTCACCGGGGAGCTGTTTTTT.

This clone was seen a few times. The genes are TRBV5-1 and TRBJ1-1; 8 nucleotides align to TRBD1. The ends lost 2 bases at V and 7 bases at J; junction bases unmatched: 4. The CDR3 sequence is 13 residues long. The germline V gene has CDR1 SGHRS and CDR2 YFSETQ. The CDR3 loop reads CASSLGQGHEAFF. Written as DNA, the CDR3 is TGCGCCAGCAGCTTAGGACAGGGTCATGAAGCTTTCTTT.

This rearrangement joins TRBV19 to TRBJ2-3; 11 bases align to TRBD2. There are 13 residues in the CDR3. Germline V gene sequence: CDR1 LNHDA, CDR2 SQIVND (reference sequence). V dropped 7 bases and J dropped 5; count of bases not matched to a gene: 2. The CDR3 bases are TGTGCCAGTAATCTAGCGGGGGGAGATACGCAGTATTTT. This gives the protein CASNLAGGDTQYF.

The chain joins TRBV7-8 to TRBJ2-5; no clear D. This CDR3 comprises 14 residues. V gave up 1 base and J gave up 1 base, with 7 bases separating them. Germline-derived CDR1 and CDR2 are SGHVS and FQNEAQ. The CDR3 region is CASSLVGAQETQYF. The DNA for the CDR3 is TGTGCCAGCAGCTTAGTAGGAGCCCAAGAGACCCAGTACTTC.

V and J are TRBV4-3 and TRBJ1-2; a weak D match, TRBD1 (6 bases). V was cut by 0 bases and J by 6 bases, with 14 bases left in between. Germline CDR1 reads LGHNA; CDR2 reads YSLEER. The CDR3 length is 15 residues. The CDR3 sequence is CASSQDRGGIDGYTF. In DNA form, the CDR3 reads TGCGCCAGCAGCCAAGATAGGGGGGGCATCGATGGCTACACCTTC.